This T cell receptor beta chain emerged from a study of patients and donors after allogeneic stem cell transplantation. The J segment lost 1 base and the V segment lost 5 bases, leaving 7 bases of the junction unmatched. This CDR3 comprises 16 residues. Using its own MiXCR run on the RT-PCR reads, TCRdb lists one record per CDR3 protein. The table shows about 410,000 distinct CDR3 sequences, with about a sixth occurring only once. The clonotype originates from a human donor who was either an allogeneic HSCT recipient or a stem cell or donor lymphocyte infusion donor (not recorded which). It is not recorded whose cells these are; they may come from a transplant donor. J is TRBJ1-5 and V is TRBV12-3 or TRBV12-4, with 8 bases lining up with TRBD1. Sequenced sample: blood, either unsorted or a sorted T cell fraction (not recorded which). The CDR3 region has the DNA TGTGCCAGCAGTCTTCGGACAGGGCGGAGCAATCAGCCCCAGCATTTT. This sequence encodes CASSLRTGRSNQPQHF.